The 23 T cell receptor beta chains below all came from one sample that was sequenced in a study of cytomegalovirus exposure and HLA in healthy donors. The study ran its PCR with 60 Vbeta and 13 Jbeta primers. TCRdb's copy holds only in-frame clones and misses some; the assay was immunoSEQ multiplex PCR. Of hundreds of thousands of clones in the sample, 75% to 80% were seen once. The sample consisted of PBMCs. The receptors derive from a male donor in good health and CMV-seronegative.

This sequence joins TRBV2 and TRBJ1-5, with D unresolved. Germline values: CDR1 SNHLY, CDR2 FYNNEI. CDR3 length: 13 amino acids. V was shortened by 6 bases and J by 2 bases, with 8 bases between the two germline ends. The CDR3 is CASRSSGNQPQHF. The CDR3 DNA reads as TGTGCCAGCAGGTCGAGTGGCAATCAGCCCCAGCATTTT.

The chain is built from TRBV7-2 and TRBJ2-1, with D possibly matching TRBD2 (6 bases). Germline CDR1 is SGHTA and CDR2 is FQGNSA. This CDR3 region has 15 residues. V gave up 3 bases and J gave up 8 bases, with 17 bases separating them. CDR3 loop: CASSLGRLVPDEQFF. DNA of the CDR3: TGTGCCAGCAGCTTGGGAAGACTAGTTCCGGATGAGCAGTTCTTC.

About this clone: A junction boundary mismatches the germline segment, possibly from a read error. CDR3 nucleotides: TGTGCCAGCAGTTTTATAGGGAGAGAGGCCCAGTACTTC. Translating it yields CASSFIGREAQYF. The rearrangement links TRBV27 to TRBJ2-5; D possibly corresponds to TRBD2 (5 bases). Germline V gives CDR1 MNHEY, CDR2 SMNVEV (reference sequence). This CDR3 is built from 13 residues.

In DNA, the CDR3 is TGTGCCAGCAGCTTTCTAGCGGGAGAACGGAAGTACTTC. Its translation: CASSFLAGERKYF. V and J are TRBV28 and TRBJ2-7; 10 nucleotides line up with TRBD2. J gave up 11 bases and V 6 bases, and 10 bases lay outside the gene matches. CDR1 is MDHEN, CDR2 SYDVKM, per germline. This CDR3 is built from 13 residues. Together with reference TRBV28 and TRBJ2-7, the CDR3 gives the full variable domain: DVKVTQSSRYLVKRTGEKVFLECVQDMDHENMFWYRQDPGLGLRLIYFSYDVKMKEKGDIPEGYSVSREKKERFSLILESASTNQTSMYLCASSFLAGERKYFGPGTRLTVT.

This clone was counted once. V gene TRBV7-6 combines with J gene TRBJ2-2, with TRBD1 identical over 7 bases. J was trimmed by 6 bases and V by 5 bases; bases with no gene match: 6. Germline V gene data show CDR1 as SGHVS and CDR2 as FNYEAQ. The CDR3 has 14 residues. The CDR3 reads CASSPDRVPGELFF. The CDR3 region has the DNA TGTGCCAGCAGCCCAGACAGGGTACCCGGGGAGCTGTTTTTT.

V usage is TRBV5-1 and J usage is TRBJ1-2, with D tentatively TRBD1 (6 bases). The CDR3 is 17 residues long. The germline CDR1 and CDR2 sequences are SGHRS and YFSETQ. The V and J ends lost 4 bases and 0 bases respectively, with 19 bases between them. The CDR3 nucleotides read TGCGCCAGCAGCCCCGGACAGAGAGGGGCACCTAACTATGGCTACACCTTC. This gives the protein CASSPGQRGAPNYGYTF.

The V and J genes are TRBV28 and TRBJ1-2, with a weak D call TRBD1 (6 bases). There are 18 residues in the CDR3. Trimming shortened V by 1 base and J by 4 bases, and 22 bases separated the two germline ends. The germline V gene has CDR1 MDHEN and CDR2 SYDVKM. As DNA, the CDR3 is TGTGCCAGCAGTTTATATCTTCGGGTGGGGGGGCGAGTCTATGGCTACACCTTC. Translating it yields CASSLYLRVGGRVYGYTF.

This chain links TRBV6-6 with TRBJ2-7, with D perhaps TRBD2 (6 bases). The CDR3 covers 14 residues. Germline CDR1 reads MNHNY; CDR2 reads SVGAGI (reference sequence). With 0 bases removed from V and 0 bases from J, the gap between germline ends came to 6 bases. DNA for the CDR3: TGTGCCAGCAGTTACTCAGCGGGCTCCTACGAGCAGTACTTC. This sequence encodes CASSYSAGSYEQYF.

The chain uses TRBV5-1 and TRBJ2-2; tentative D call: TRBD2 (5 bases). The CDR3 spans 13 residues. V lost 3 bases and J lost 5, with 8 bases in between. Germline loops: CDR1 SGHRS, CDR2 YFSETQ. CDR3 in DNA: TGCGCCAGCAGCTACCGGGAAACCGGGGAGCTGTTTTTT. It codes for CASSYRETGELFF.

DNA of the CDR3: TGTGCCAGCAGTACAGGGGGCGGGGGTAATGAGCAGTTCTTC. It is translated as CASSTGGGGNEQFF. The chain links TRBV6-6 to TRBJ2-1; 9 positions agree with TRBD1. Germline V gene sequence: CDR1 MNHNY, CDR2 SVGAGI (reference sequence). CDR3 length equals 14 residues. J was trimmed by 7 bases and V by 5 bases; bases with no gene match: 6.

The chain links TRBV6-5 to TRBJ1-2; D is undetermined. Trimming took off 0 bases at V and 7 bases at J, with 12 bases between the two ends. The CDR3 length is 14 residues. Germline V CDR1 and CDR2: MNHEY, SVGAGI. CDR3 amino acids: CASSYSRGEGGYTF. The CDR3 DNA follows: TGTGCCAGCAGTTACTCGCGGGGAGAAGGTGGCTACACCTTC.

The rearrangement joins TRBV5-4 to TRBJ1-4, with D tentatively TRBD1 (6 bases). This CDR3 has 14 amino acids. Germline assignment: CDR1 SGHNT and CDR2 YYREEE (reference sequence). V lost 0 bases, J lost 7 bases, and 10 bases lay in between. Here the CDR3 DNA reads TGTGCCAGCAGCTTGGCAGGGGTTGGTGAAAAACTGTTTTTT. The encoded protein is CASSLAGVGEKLFF.

The rearrangement joins TRBV27 to TRBJ2-2, with 7 bases aligning to TRBD2. Germline CDR1 MNHEY, CDR2 SMNVEV (reference sequence). The J segment lost 9 bases and the V segment lost 7 bases, leaving 11 bases of the junction unmatched. There are 14 residues in the CDR3. The DNA of the CDR3 is TGTGCCAGCATTGGCGGGAGTTCGACCCGGGAGCTGTTTTTT. Its protein product is CASIGGSSTRELFF.

In this sample, this clone turned up a few times. The chain has TRBV27 and TRBJ2-5, with 12 nucleotides matching TRBD2. The assigned J gene may be wrong: the sequence end matches TRBJ2-7 better. Germline V gene sequence: CDR1 MNHEY, CDR2 SMNVEV (reference sequence). The CDR3 has 17 residues. The CDR3: CASSLRTSGAYSYEQYF. The CDR3 DNA sequence: TGTGCCAGCAGTTTAAGGACTAGCGGGGCTTACTCCTACGAGCAGTACTTC.

This clone was seen only a few times. J is TRBJ2-3 and V is TRBV10-3; D is possibly TRBD2 (5 bases). Germline CDR1 and CDR2: ENHRY and SYGVKD. CDR3 length: 14 residues. Trimming shortened V by 10 bases and J by 1 base, and 15 bases separated the two germline ends. The CDR3 nucleotides read TGTGCCAGCCGTAGGGAGCAAGGCACAGATACGCAGTATTTT. Its protein product is CASRREQGTDTQYF.

The rearrangement joins TRBV27 to TRBJ2-7; the D gene is possibly TRBD2 (5 bases). V dropped 4 bases and J dropped 0 bases, with 13 bases sitting between them. There are 15 residues in the CDR3. From germline, CDR1 is MNHEY and CDR2 SMNVEV (reference sequence). The CDR3 sequence is CASSWGADTSYEQYF. The CDR3 DNA follows: TGTGCCAGCAGTTGGGGAGCCGACACCTCCTACGAGCAGTACTTC.

This chain joins TRBV19 and TRBJ1-1; D is unclear. V was clipped by 3 bases and J by 3 bases, with 11 bases between them. The CDR3 has 14 residues. The V gene's germline CDR1 is LNHDA and CDR2 SQIVND (reference sequence). CDR3 region: CASSIRGGDTEAFF. The CDR3 region has the DNA TGTGCCAGTAGTATCCGGGGAGGAGACACTGAAGCTTTCTTT.

The chain joins TRBV5-6 to TRBJ1-1; weak D call: TRBD1 (5 bases). V gave up 0 bases and J gave up 3 bases, with 6 bases separating them. The CDR3 is 13 amino acids. From germline, CDR1 is SGHDT and CDR2 YYEEEE. CDR3 sequence: CASSLGGDTEAFF. The DNA of the CDR3 is TGTGCCAGCAGCTTGGGGGGGGACACTGAAGCTTTCTTT.

This sequence joins TRBV5-6 and TRBJ2-2; 8 nucleotides align to TRBD2. V was pared by 5 bases and J by 6 bases, with 9 bases of the junction left unmatched. Germline-derived CDR1 and CDR2 are SGHDT and YYEEEE. The CDR3 runs to 15 residues. The CDR3 here is CASRRSGGGAGELFF. CDR3 DNA sequence: TGTGCCAGCAGGCGAAGCGGGGGAGGGGCCGGGGAGCTGTTTTTT. The full variable domain, in which reference TRBV5-6 and TRBJ2-2 provide the parts outside the CDR3, is DAGVTQSPTHLIKTRGQQVTLRCSPKSGHDTVSWYQQALGQGPQFIFQYYEEEERQRGNFPDRFSGHQFPNYSSELNVNALLLGDSALYLCASRRSGGGAGELFFGEGSRLTVL.

The chain joins TRBV19 to TRBJ1-2, with D tentatively TRBD1 (5 bases). V gave up 4 bases and J gave up 7 bases, with 19 bases separating them. This CDR3 spans 15 amino acids. CDR1 and CDR2 (germline): LNHDA, SQIVND (reference sequence). CDR3 nucleotides: TGTGCCAGTAGTAACCCCCGGGACTACCTTTCTGGCTACACCTTC. Translated: CASSNPRDYLSGYTF.

The chain employs TRBV28 and TRBJ1-2; D call uncertain. V dropped 2 bases and J dropped 2 bases, with 12 bases sitting between them. The CDR3 is made up of 15 amino acids. Germline values: CDR1 MDHEN, CDR2 SYDVKM. In DNA form, the CDR3 reads TGTGCCAGCAGTTTAGTTCAGGCCCCAAACTATGGCTACACCTTC. It is translated as CASSLVQAPNYGYTF.

This sequence joins TRBV7-9 and TRBJ1-2, with 12 bases lining up with TRBD1. Germline assignment: CDR1 SEHNR and CDR2 FQNEAQ (reference sequence). V trimming: 5 bases; J trimming: 4 bases; junction bases outside the gene matches: 8. The CDR3 consists of 16 residues. The CDR3 region has the DNA TGTGCCAGCAGCCGAACCGGGACAGGGGGCGTCTATGGCTACACCTTC. Translation gives CASSRTGTGGVYGYTF.

The J gene is TRBJ2-5, the V gene TRBV7-9; 7 bases align to TRBD1. Germline trimming cut 5 bases from V and 9 bases from J; bases unmatched to any gene: 9. Germline CDR1 is SEHNR and CDR2 is FQNEAQ (reference sequence). This CDR3 region has 13 residues. CDR3 DNA sequence: TGTGCCAGCAGCCGCGGACAGGTTGTGTCCCAGTACTTC. Residues: CASSRGQVVSQYF.